This T cell receptor beta chain is drawn from a study of T cells in tuberculosis. A word on this clone: Its antigen remains unknown.

The CDR3 totals 14 residues. V lost 5 bases to trimming and J lost 7 bases, with 17 bases between them. The germline gives CDR1 SGHVS, CDR2 FQNEAQ. Here immunoSEQ multiplex PCR was the method, and the copy in TCRdb shows in-frame clones only, minus some. The table shows tens of thousands of clones, with about 91% occurring only once. Time point reported: new active TB diagnosis, blood taken before or within 7 days of starting treatment. Study results and caveats: The TCR-beta difference was not significant; alpha differences partly reflected length.

The receptor was isolated from an adult with tuberculosis. Some clones in this sample may be carry-over from other donors' samples. Source: PBMCs, taken at tuberculosis diagnosis. The chain combines TRBV7-8 with TRBJ1-1; a weak D match, TRBD1 (5 bases). The CDR3 protein is CASSPHAGVIEAFF. Here the CDR3 DNA reads TGTGCCAGCAGCCCTCATGCGGGGGTCATTGAAGCTTTCTTT.